Following are 9 T cell receptor beta chains from one sample sequenced in a study of monozygotic twins with inflammatory bowel disease. TCRdb reprocessed the 5' RACE reads; each CDR3 protein has one entry and no DNA is given. The sample includes about 380,000 distinct CDR3 sequences. The sample taken for sequencing was blood. The receptors come from a human donor with ulcerative colitis or Crohn's disease, or a healthy co-twin of an affected twin (not recorded which).

The chain employs TRBV5-1 and TRBJ2-1; no DNA is available, so the TRBD1 call from TCRdb remains unchecked. Germline-derived CDR1 and CDR2 are SGHRS and YFSETQ. The CDR3 sequence is 14 residues long. CDR3 sequence: CASGLEGGSNEQFF.

V and J are TRBV29-1 and TRBJ2-7; TCRdb's D gene call, TRBD1, goes unchecked for lack of DNA. This CDR3 comprises 13 residues. The germline gives CDR1 SQVTM, CDR2 ANQGSEA. CDR3 protein: CSARATGYYEQYF.

This chain links TRBV6-1 with TRBJ1-5; TCRdb returns TRBD1, unconfirmable since there is no DNA. CDR1 is MNHNS and CDR2 is SASEGT in the germline V gene. The CDR3 covers 14 residues. CDR3 amino acids: CASSRGTDSPLQHF.

The CDR3: CASSRNFGQAVEKLFF. The V gene is TRBV6-2 or TRBV6-3, the J gene TRBJ1-4; the TCRdb D gene call, TRBD1, has no DNA to confirm it. Germline loops: CDR1 MNHEY, CDR2 SVGEGT. The CDR3 contains 16 residues.

The chain links TRBV29-1 to TRBJ2-3; the D gene TCRdb calls, TRBD1, cannot be checked with no DNA. This CDR3 comprises 14 residues. Germline CDR1 and CDR2: SQVTM and ANQGSEA. CDR3 sequence: CSVGGQGDTDTQYF.

The rearrangement links TRBV2 to TRBJ2-1; checking the TCRdb D call of TRBD2 is not possible without DNA. Germline lookup yields CDR1 SNHLY and CDR2 FYNNEI. The CDR3 has 13 amino acids. The chain's CDR3 is CASTGLAGNEQFF.

The genes are TRBV7-2 and TRBJ2-1. This CDR3 has 15 residues. Germline V gene lookup returns CDR1 SGHTA and CDR2 FQGNSA. CDR3 region: CASSLRTDLYNEQFF. The complete variable domain, with remaining parts taken from reference TRBV7-2 and TRBJ2-1, reads GAGVSQSPSNKVTEKGKDVELRCDPISGHTALYWYRQSLGQGLEFLIYFQGNSAPDKSGLPSDRFSAERTGGSVSTLTIQRTQQEDSAVYLCASSLRTDLYNEQFFGPGTRLTVL.

The CDR3 region is CASSQGGGHGYTF. The genes are TRBV3-1 and TRBJ1-2; absent DNA, TCRdb's TRBD1 call cannot be checked. Germline V gives CDR1 LGHDT, CDR2 YNNKEL (reference sequence). CDR3 length: 13 amino acids.

The CDR3 is CASSPGGSRASQWEQFF. V gene TRBV5-1 combines with J gene TRBJ2-1; the D call of TRBD1 rests on TCRdb alone, since no DNA is present to check it. This CDR3 is 17 amino acids long. Germline V lookup: CDR1 SGHRS, CDR2 YFSETQ.